This T cell receptor (beta chain) is from a study of technical replicates of blood from a few donors. Germline V gene lookup returns CDR1 MDHEN and CDR2 SYDVKM. V lost 8 bases and J lost 3; bases outside the gene matches: 8. CDR3 size: 14 residues. Some clones are missing from TCRdb's copy, which holds only in-frame ones; the method was immunoSEQ multiplex PCR. The table lists approximately 92,000 clones, 95% of them singletons. The TCR was taken from a human donor in good health. Input material: T cells isolated from PBMCs. The chain employs TRBV28 and TRBJ2-7; TRBD2 matches 9 bases. CDR3 sequence reads: CASCSWTSDYEQYF. The CDR3 DNA reads TGTGCCAGCTGTTCGTGGACTAGCGACTACGAGCAGTACTTC.